Shown below are 25 T cell receptor beta chains from a single sample sequenced in a study of early T cells in non-severe SARS-CoV-2 infection. A single record per CDR3 protein comes from TCRdb applying MiXCR to the 5' RACE reads. Seen here are around 33,000 distinct CDR3 sequences, over 5% observed once, and the top ten hold 7.6%. Sequenced material: whole blood. These receptors were obtained from an adult who was a healthcare worker with PCR-confirmed SARS-CoV-2 infection or an uninfected control (not recorded which).

This clonotype occurred many times. The V and J genes are TRBV28 and TRBJ2-7; 7 bases are shared with TRBD2. Germline CDR1 reads MDHEN; CDR2 reads SYDVKM. The CDR3 extends over 16 amino acids. Trimming at V came to 1 base and at J to 4 bases, leaving 10 bases not matched to a gene. The CDR3 is CASSLLWADGGYEQYF. The CDR3 nucleotides are TGTGCCAGCAGTTTATTGTGGGCAGACGGGGGGTACGAGCAGTACTTC.

This clonotype occurred many times. CDR3 nucleotide sequence: TGTGCCAGCAGCAAAGCGGAGGACAGGCCCTACGAGCAGTACTTC. It is translated as CASSKAEDRPYEQYF. This chain uses TRBV21-1 with TRBJ2-7; the D call of TRBD1 is as the table states it, not checked on the DNA. TRBV21-1 is given as a pseudogene. The CDR3 is 15 amino acids.

The rearrangement joins TRBV6-4 to TRBJ2-3; perhaps TRBD2 as D (6 bases). The V end was cut by 2 bases, the J end by 2 bases, with 8 bases between. CDR3 length equals 14 residues. Germline-derived CDR1 and CDR2 are MRHNA and SNTAGT. CDR3 region: CASSDGTYTDTQYF. CDR3 DNA: TGTGCCAGCAGTGACGGGACTTACACAGATACGCAGTATTTT.

This clonotype has ten or more counts. The rearrangement joins TRBV20-1 to TRBJ2-5; a possible D gene is TRBD2 (7 bases). Germline V gene lookup returns CDR1 DFQATT and CDR2 SNEGSKA (reference sequence). The CDR3 covers 14 residues. Trimming left V 1 base short and J 5 bases short, with 14 bases between. The CDR3 loop is CSARVEGGHETQYF. The CDR3 region has the DNA TGCAGTGCTAGAGTAGAGGGGGGGCACGAGACCCAGTACTTC.

This chain connects TRBV7-9 to TRBJ1-5; maybe TRBD1 (6 bases). This CDR3 contains 12 residues. CDR1 SEHNR and CDR2 FQNEAQ come from the germline V gene (reference sequence). Trimming removed 5 bases from V and 7 bases from J, with 9 bases in between. The CDR3 sequence is CASSRGLQPQHF. The CDR3 bases are TGTGCCAGCAGCCGGGGGCTCCAGCCCCAGCATTTT.

The genes are TRBV12-3 or TRBV12-4 and TRBJ1-5; TRBD1 is a possible D gene (6 bases). The CDR3 contains 13 residues. Trimming removed 6 bases from V and 5 bases from J, with 11 bases in between. The chain's CDR3 is CASRWTAHQPQHF. The CDR3 coding sequence is TGTGCCAGCAGGTGGACAGCCCATCAGCCCCAGCATTTT.

Only a few counts were recorded for this clonotype. J is TRBJ1-1 and V is TRBV7-9; D remains unclear. CDR1 SEHNR and CDR2 FQNEAQ come from the germline V gene (reference sequence). Trimming pared 5 bases from V and 0 bases from J, leaving 13 bases between. The CDR3 extends over 15 amino acids. CDR3 nucleotides: TGTGCCAGCAGCACTCGGACGGAAATGAACACTGAAGCTTTCTTT. Its translation: CASSTRTEMNTEAFF.

The CDR3 sequence is CASSGAPDRNQPQHF. The CDR3 bases are TGTGCCAGCTCAGGGGCACCGGACAGAAATCAGCCCCAGCATTTT. The genes are TRBV6-2 or TRBV6-3 and TRBJ1-5; a possible D gene is TRBD1 (6 bases). The CDR3 runs to 15 residues. V lost 8 bases, J lost 4 bases, and 18 bases lay in between. CDR1 MNHEY and CDR2 SVGEGT come from the germline V gene.

Only a few counts were recorded for this clonotype. The chain combines TRBV28 with TRBJ2-7; D unclear. The CDR3 totals 15 residues. V lost 4 bases and J lost 6, with 19 bases in between. The germline CDR1 and CDR2 sequences are MDHEN and SYDVKM. Written as DNA, the CDR3 is TGTGCCAGCAGTTACCTTGACGGTGTCCGTGTCGAGCAGTACTTC. Its translation: CASSYLDGVRVEQYF.

The chain is built from TRBV28 and TRBJ1-4; the D is unclear. Per germline, CDR1 MDHEN and CDR2 SYDVKM. Trimming took 1 base from V and 7 from J, leaving 10 bases between them. The CDR3 covers 14 residues. The CDR3 sequence is CASSLYGGGEKLFF. CDR3 bases: TGTGCCAGCAGTTTATACGGCGGCGGTGAAAAACTGTTTTTT.

This clonotype came up many times. The rearrangement joins TRBV20-1 to TRBJ2-1; possible D gene TRBD2, 7 bases. Germline loops: CDR1 DFQATT, CDR2 SNEGSKA (reference sequence). CDR3 length: 14 amino acids. Trimming removed 2 bases from V and 8 bases from J, with 16 bases in between. CDR3 DNA: TGCAGTGCTAGACGTGGGGGGGCCGGTCATGAGCAGTTCTTC. It specifies CSARRGGAGHEQFF.

A single count supports this clonotype. A much larger clone differs from this one at a single base, so this may be a read error. This rearrangement joins TRBV7-2 to TRBJ2-3; 7 nucleotides match TRBD2. This CDR3 is 13 amino acids long. V shed 6 bases and J 8 bases; nucleotides not matched to a gene: 8. Germline V lookup: CDR1 SGHTA, CDR2 FQGNSA. CDR3 coding DNA: TGTGCCAGCAGGGGGCTGGGAGGGGCTACGCAGTATTTT. It is translated as CASRGLGGATQYF.

This clonotype was detected many times. The V and J genes are TRBV20-1 and TRBJ2-1, with TRBD2 matching over 10 bases. The CDR3 has 16 residues. Germline loops: CDR1 DFQATT, CDR2 SNEGSKA (reference sequence). V lost 0 bases and J lost 8; bases outside the gene matches: 10. The CDR3 protein is CSARDQWLAGVDEQFF. In DNA, the CDR3 is TGCAGTGCTAGAGATCAATGGCTAGCGGGGGTCGATGAGCAGTTCTTC.

This clonotype was observed a few times. The V gene is TRBV5-5, the J gene TRBJ2-7; possible D gene TRBD1, 6 bases. CDR1 and CDR2 from the germline V gene are SGHKS and YYEKEE (reference sequence). V was cut by 0 bases and J by 3 bases, with 13 bases left in between. CDR3 size: 15 residues. Written as DNA, the CDR3 is TGTGCCAGCAGCTTGGGCGCAGGGGCAAACTACGAGCAGTACTTC. It is translated as CASSLGAGANYEQYF.

This clonotype was seen only a few times. The J gene is TRBJ2-2, the V gene TRBV21-1; the table assigns TRBD2, which was not confirmed against the DNA. TRBV21-1 corresponds to a pseudogene. The CDR3 runs to 17 residues. CDR3 in DNA: TGTGCCAGCATCACCCCGGGACTAGCGGGGCTCACCGGGGAGCTGTTTTTT. Translation: CASITPGLAGLTGELFF.

In its sample, this clonotype was seen many times. This sequence joins TRBV4-3 and TRBJ2-3; maybe TRBD1 (6 bases). The CDR3 totals 16 residues. The ends were cut back, 1 base at V and 2 bases at J, with 13 bases in the middle. Germline CDR1 reads LGHNA; CDR2 reads YSLEER. The CDR3 protein is CASSQVAGTSTDTQYF. DNA for the CDR3: TGCGCCAGCAGCCAAGTAGCCGGGACATCCACAGATACGCAGTATTTT.

The chain recombines TRBV4-1 with TRBJ2-7; D possibly matches TRBD1 or TRBD2 (5 bases each). This CDR3 is 15 amino acids long. V was shortened by 3 bases and J by 3 bases, with 15 bases between the two germline ends. The germline CDR1 and CDR2 sequences are MGHRA and YSYEKL. The CDR3 here is CASSHPGPGYYEQYF. As DNA, the CDR3 is TGCGCCAGCAGCCATCCGGGACCGGGGTACTACGAGCAGTACTTC.

Regarding this clonotype: This may be a read error, as it is one base from a much larger clone. The gene calls are TRBV29-1 and TRBJ1-1, with TRBD1 matching over 7 bases. The CDR3 sequence is 13 residues long. J lost 6 bases, V lost 5 bases, and 9 bases had no gene match. In germline, CDR1 is SQVTM, CDR2 ANQGSEA. CDR3 sequence: CSVTWTGSPEAFF. The CDR3 coding sequence is TGCAGCGTTACCTGGACAGGTTCTCCTGAAGCTTTCTTT.

The sample holds many counts of this clonotype. The chain joins TRBV6-5 to TRBJ1-1, with 8 bases lining up with TRBD1. Trimming at V came to 5 bases and at J to 6 bases, leaving 8 bases not matched to a gene. The length of the CDR3 is 14 residues. Germline CDR1 reads MNHEY; CDR2 reads SVGAGI. In DNA form, the CDR3 reads TGTGCCAGCAGTCCAGGGGGCGCGAATCCTGAAGCTTTCTTT. Translated, it gives CASSPGGANPEAFF.

This clonotype was counted many times. The V call is TRBV24-1, the J call TRBJ2-1; perhaps TRBD2 as D (6 bases). The germline V gene has CDR1 KGHDR and CDR2 SFDVKD. The V end lost 3 bases, the J end lost 4 bases, and 12 bases lay between the germline ends. This CDR3 has 15 residues. CDR3 protein: CATSDGAAGYNEQFF. The CDR3 nucleotides are TGTGCCACCAGTGATGGAGCGGCGGGGTACAATGAGCAGTTCTTC.

There are many counts of this clonotype. The rearrangement uses TRBV7-2 and TRBJ2-3; D assignment may be TRBD1 or TRBD2 (5 bases each). The V gene's germline CDR1 is SGHTA and CDR2 FQGNSA. V lost 5 bases to trimming and J lost 6 bases, with 15 bases between them. This CDR3 is built from 14 residues. CDR3 coding DNA: TGTGCCAGCAGCCCCACCACATGGGGGGATACGCAGTATTTT. This encodes CASSPTTWGDTQYF.

Many counts were recorded for this clonotype. The chain uses TRBV27 and TRBJ1-2; D perhaps matches TRBD1 (6 bases). From germline, CDR1 is MNHEY and CDR2 SMNVEV (reference sequence). This CDR3 is built from 11 residues. With 6 bases removed from V and 4 bases from J, the gap between germline ends came to 6 bases. Here the CDR3 reads CASRQGYGYTF. The CDR3 DNA follows: TGTGCCAGCAGACAGGGCTATGGCTACACCTTC.

This clonotype was detected ten times or more. The genes are TRBV5-1 and TRBJ2-1; 11 bases fit TRBD2. Germline CDR1 reads SGHRS; CDR2 reads YFSETQ. The J segment lost 3 bases and the V segment lost 6 bases, leaving 5 bases of the junction unmatched. CDR3 size: 15 residues. CDR3 in amino acids: CASIPLAGGYNEQFF. The CDR3, as DNA: TGCGCCAGCATCCCTCTAGCGGGGGGCTACAATGAGCAGTTCTTC.

At least ten counts were recorded for this clonotype. The V call is TRBV3-1, the J call TRBJ1-1; D may be TRBD1 (6 bases). The CDR3 runs 15 residues. Germline-derived CDR1 and CDR2 are LGHDT and YNNKEL (reference sequence). Trimming shortened V by 1 base and J by 4 bases, and 13 bases separated the two germline ends. The DNA of the CDR3 is TGTGCCAGCAGCCAAGGTTGGGGGGCTGGCACTGAAGCTTTCTTT. It translates to CASSQGWGAGTEAFF.

This clonotype was found many times. This rearrangement joins TRBV7-2 to TRBJ2-1, with 9 bases that match TRBD1. The V segment lost 9 bases and the J segment 5 bases; nucleotides outside the gene matches: 11. There are 15 residues in the CDR3. Germline lookup yields CDR1 SGHTA and CDR2 FQGNSA. CDR3 loop: CASKDRGFLNNEQFF. CDR3 bases: TGTGCCAGTAAAGACAGGGGGTTCCTCAACAATGAGCAGTTCTTC. Based on the CDR3 plus reference TRBV7-2 and TRBJ2-1, the full variable domain is GAGVSQSPSNKVTEKGKDVELRCDPISGHTALYWYRQSLGQGLEFLIYFQGNSAPDKSGLPSDRFSAERTGGSVSTLTIQRTQQEDSAVYLCASKDRGFLNNEQFFGPGTRLTVL.